This paragraph reports one T cell receptor beta chain. The sample is drawn from a study of shared T cell receptors in the human thymus. Using immunoSEQ multiplex PCR, the repertoire was profiled, and TCRdb retains in-frame clones only, with some absent. This table holds 550,000 to 800,000 clones, roughly 85% found once. J was trimmed by 2 bases and V by 6 bases; bases with no gene match: 9. Germline assignment: CDR1 MDHEN and CDR2 SYDVKM. The CDR3 covers 15 residues. These data were likewise used in another study, on human thymus T cells.

The chain links TRBV28 to TRBJ2-7, with 8 bases identical to TRBD1. The source is a girl in the first two years of life with a congenital heart defect. The sequenced material came from thymocytes. The CDR3 region has the DNA TGTGCCAGCAGGGTGGGACAGGAGACAGCCTACGAGCAGTACTTC. Encoded protein: CASRVGQETAYEQYF. Filled out from reference TRBV28 and TRBJ2-7, the complete variable domain reads DVKVTQSSRYLVKRTGEKVFLECVQDMDHENMFWYRQDPGLGLRLIYFSYDVKMKEKGDIPEGYSVSREKKERFSLILESASTNQTSMYLCASRVGQETAYEQYFGPGTRLTVT.